This T cell receptor beta chain was identified in a study of blood T cell repertoires in COVID-19. Study summary: Donors in the United States, Italy and Spain gave samples during acute or convalescent COVID-19. Sources were T cells, B-cell-depleted T cells, or PBMCs; the material itself was cDNA or gDNA.

There are 16 residues in the CDR3. CDR1 is SGHTA and CDR2 is FQGTGA in the germline V gene. Trimming left V 1 base short and J 6 bases short, with 17 bases between. Per the authors' pipeline: Amplification from reference gene primers served as the basis for estimated nucleated cell counts. The assay was immunoSEQ multiplex PCR, and TCRdb's table has in-frame clones only and misses some. For V, J and clone size, that table is used; D and trimming come from the DNA. The sample includes approximately 240,000 clones, around four fifths of them seen just once. Sequencing used peripheral blood. This TCR was sampled from a woman aged 55 to 70 with active or convalescent COVID-19. The rearrangement uses TRBV7-3 and TRBJ2-3; D may be TRBD2 (6 bases). The CDR3 DNA follows: TGTGCCAGCAGCTTAATTTCGGGAGCTGGGTGGGATACGCAGTATTTT. Translated: CASSLISGAGWDTQYF.